The 30 T cell receptor beta chains below all came from one sample that was sequenced in a study of shared clonotypes between healthy human individuals. Libraries were prepared by immunoSEQ multiplex PCR; TCRdb keeps only in-frame clonotypes and omits some of them. The sample includes fewer than 1.8 million clones, approximately 98.5% of them seen just once. The specimen was naive CD4+ T cells sorted from blood. Subset meaning: CD45RA+ positively selected. The receptor source for this set is a man in his thirties or forties in good health.

The rearrangement links TRBV28 to TRBJ1-2; tentatively, D is TRBD1 (5 bases). Germline V gene data show CDR1 as MDHEN and CDR2 as SYDVKM. Trimming left V 10 bases short and J 6 bases short, with 21 bases between. The CDR3 spans 14 residues. The CDR3 DNA reads as TGTGCCATTGAGGTTCCGGGGGGGTATCATGGCTACACCTTC. Protein sequence: CAIEVPGGYHGYTF.

V gene TRBV27 combines with J gene TRBJ2-4; possible D gene TRBD2, 5 bases. Germline V CDR1 and CDR2: MNHEY, SMNVEV (reference sequence). With 10 bases removed from V and 6 bases from J, the gap between germline ends came to 19 bases. The CDR3 runs to 14 residues. CDR3 sequence reads: CATGITAASNIQYF. In nucleotides, the CDR3 is TGTGCCACCGGGATCACGGCCGCCTCAAACATTCAGTACTTC.

Of note for this clone: In the same sample, other DNA sequences code for this CDR3. The chain couples TRBV9 to TRBJ2-2; unclear D gene. The CDR3 has 15 residues. Germline CDR1 reads SGDLS; CDR2 reads YYNGEE. Trimming removed 0 bases from V and 0 bases from J, with 6 bases in between. CDR3 in DNA: TGTGCCAGCAGCGTAGGAAGATCGAACACCGGGGAGCTGTTTTTT. Its protein is CASSVGRSNTGELFF. The entire variable domain, with the rest obtained from reference TRBV9 and TRBJ2-2, is as follows: DSGVTQTPKHLITATGQRVTLRCSPRSGDLSVYWYQQSLDQGLQFLIQYYNGEERAKGNILERFSAQQFPDLHSELNLSSLELGDSALYFCASSVGRSNTGELFFGEGSRLTVL.

The genes are TRBV15 and TRBJ1-3, with 7 bases matching TRBD1. V gave up 3 bases and J gave up 0 bases; unmatched junction bases: 5. The germline CDR1 and CDR2 sequences are LNHNV and YYDKDF (reference sequence). The CDR3 sequence is 16 residues long. CDR3 sequence (DNA): TGTGCCACCAGCAGCGGGACAGCGAACTCTGGAAACACCATATATTTT. The encoded protein is CATSSGTANSGNTIYF. Full variable domain (outside the CDR3, taken from reference TRBV15 and TRBJ1-3): DAMVIQNPRYQVTQFGKPVTLSCSQTLNHNVMYWYQQKSSQAPKLLFHYYDKDFNNEADTPDNFQSRRPNTSFCFLDIRSPGLGDTAMYLCATSSGTANSGNTIYFGEGSWLTVV.

The chain carries TRBV25-1 and TRBJ1-6; TRBD1 matches 12 bases. The CDR3 length is 18 residues. CDR1 is MGHDK and CDR2 is SYGVNS in the germline V gene. After removal of 7 bases from V and 6 bases from J, the junction contained 13 bases not matched to a gene. CDR3 region: CASNWGTGGASGNSPLHF. The DNA for the CDR3 is TGTGCCAGCAATTGGGGGACAGGGGGCGCGTCGGGTAATTCACCCCTCCACTTT.

Regarding this clone: Other nucleotide sequences from this sample produce the same CDR3. The rearrangement links TRBV11-2 to TRBJ2-1; D possibly uses TRBD1 or TRBD2 (6 bases each). The CDR3 consists of 15 residues. V shed 3 bases and J shed 0 bases, with 9 bases lying between them. CDR1 is SGHAT, CDR2 FQNNGV, per germline. This chain's CDR3 is CASSFGGLSYNEQFF. The CDR3 DNA reads TGTGCCAGCAGCTTTGGGGGGCTCTCCTACAATGAGCAGTTCTTC. The complete variable domain, with remaining parts taken from reference TRBV11-2 and TRBJ2-1, reads EAGVAQSPRYKIIEKRQSVAFWCNPISGHATLYWYQQILGQGPKLLIQFQNNGVVDDSQLPKDRFSAERLKGVDSTLKIQPAKLEDSAVYLCASSFGGLSYNEQFFGPGTRLTVL.

CDR3 amino acids: CASSLSLNTEAFF. In nucleotides, the CDR3 is TGTGCCAGCAGCTTAAGTTTGAACACTGAAGCTTTCTTT. V usage is TRBV7-8 and J usage is TRBJ1-1, with D unresolved. CDR1 SGHVS and CDR2 FQNEAQ come from the germline V gene. CDR3 length: 13 residues. V was clipped by 2 bases and J by 0 bases, with 4 bases between them.

The chain joins TRBV19 to TRBJ2-1; 8 positions agree with TRBD1. The germline V gene encodes CDR1 LNHDA and CDR2 SQIVND (reference sequence). V lost 4 bases to trimming and J lost 0 bases; unmatched junction nucleotides: 5. There are 16 residues in the CDR3. CDR3 in DNA: TGTGCCAGTAGTAAAAGACAGGGGACCTCCTACAATGAGCAGTTCTTC. Its translation: CASSKRQGTSYNEQFF. The full variable domain, rest sourced from reference TRBV19 and TRBJ2-1, is DGGITQSPKYLFRKEGQNVTLSCEQNLNHDAMYWYRQDPGQGLRLIYYSQIVNDFQKGDIAEGYSVSREKKESFPLTVTSAQKNPTAFYLCASSKRQGTSYNEQFFGPGTRLTVL.

The CDR3 sequence is CASSRTGGSNTGELFF. The CDR3 DNA sequence: TGTGCCAGCAGCCGGACAGGGGGCTCGAACACCGGGGAGCTGTTTTTT. The chain combines TRBV11-3 with TRBJ2-2, with 11 bases fitting TRBD1. Unmatched junction bases numbered 2, after V lost 5 bases and J lost 0 bases. The CDR3 loop spans 16 amino acids. Germline V CDR1 and CDR2: SGHNT, YENEEA.

This clone was picked up one time. V is TRBV15 and J is TRBJ2-1; 9 nucleotides match TRBD1. After removal of 6 bases from V and 9 bases from J, the junction contained 9 bases not matched to a gene. Germline V gene data show CDR1 as LNHNV and CDR2 as YYDKDF (reference sequence). The CDR3 totals 14 residues. The CDR3 spells CATRQGARPGEQFF. The DNA of the CDR3 is TGTGCCACCAGACAGGGGGCCCGCCCGGGTGAGCAGTTCTTC.

The gene calls are TRBV19 and TRBJ2-7; TRBD1 aligns across 10 bases. CDR1 is LNHDA and CDR2 is SQIVND in the germline V gene (reference sequence). V trimming: 1 base; J trimming: 7 bases; junction bases outside the gene matches: 10. The CDR3 is made up of 16 amino acids. CDR3 protein: CASSIGHGTGEREQYF. The CDR3 DNA sequence: TGTGCCAGTAGTATAGGTCACGGGACAGGGGAGAGGGAGCAGTACTTC.

The V and J genes are TRBV29-1 and TRBJ2-5; maybe TRBD1 (5 bases). The CDR3 sequence is 13 residues long. Germline loops: CDR1 SQVTM, CDR2 ANQGSEA. The ends were cut back, 6 bases at V and 5 bases at J, with 16 bases in the middle. CDR3 sequence (DNA): TGCAGCGTCCCGGGCCAGGGTTGGGAGACCCAGTACTTC. Translated: CSVPGQGWETQYF.

This chain connects TRBV2 to TRBJ2-5; D may match TRBD1 or TRBD2 (5 bases each). The ends were cut back, 0 bases at V and 6 bases at J, with 11 bases in the middle. This CDR3 is 14 amino acids long. From germline, CDR1 is SNHLY and CDR2 FYNNEI. CDR3: CASSEAQGVQTQYF. In DNA, the CDR3 is TGTGCCAGCAGTGAAGCTCAGGGAGTACAGACCCAGTACTTC.

A few counts support this clone. V and J are TRBV9 and TRBJ2-7; a weak D match, TRBD1 (6 bases). This CDR3 comprises 13 residues. The ends were cut back, 5 bases at V and 4 bases at J, with 13 bases in the middle. Germline CDR1 SGDLS, CDR2 YYNGEE. The CDR3 protein is CASSPQGIYEQYF. The CDR3, as DNA: TGTGCCAGCAGTCCCCAGGGGATTTACGAGCAGTACTTC.

The J gene is TRBJ2-5, the V gene TRBV5-5; TRBD1 or TRBD2 may be the D gene (5 bases each). The CDR3 is 14 residues long. V was cut by 4 bases and J by 5 bases, with 15 bases left in between. Germline CDR1 reads SGHKS; CDR2 reads YYEKEE (reference sequence). The CDR3: CASSPGPPTETQYF. For the CDR3, the DNA is TGTGCCAGCAGCCCGGGGCCGCCGACGGAGACCCAGTACTTC. Filled out from reference TRBV5-5 and TRBJ2-5, the complete variable domain reads DAGVTQSPTHLIKTRGQQVTLRCSPISGHKSVSWYQQVLGQGPQFIFQYYEKEERGRGNFPDRFSARQFPNYSSELNVNALLLGDSALYLCASSPGPPTETQYFGPGTRLLVL.

V usage is TRBV30 and J usage is TRBJ1-1; unclear D gene. Trimming cost V 6 bases and J 10 bases, with 6 bases left between them. Germline values: CDR1 GTSNPN, CDR2 SVGIG (reference sequence). The CDR3 runs to 8 residues. This CDR3 reads CACTGAFF. As DNA, the CDR3 is TGTGCCTGCACCGGAGCTTTCTTT.

The J gene is TRBJ1-3, the V gene TRBV5-1; D gene unclear. The germline CDR1 and CDR2 sequences are SGHRS and YFSETQ. The CDR3 loop spans 15 amino acids. Between the trimmed V and J ends, which lost 5 bases and 0 bases, there was a span of 12 bases. The CDR3 reads CASSFYGYSGNTIYF. The CDR3 DNA sequence: TGCGCCAGCAGTTTCTACGGATACTCTGGAAACACCATATATTTT.

The chain has TRBV29-1 and TRBJ2-2, with 7 bases aligning to TRBD1. The V gene's germline CDR1 is SQVTM and CDR2 ANQGSEA. V trimming: 6 bases; J trimming: 2 bases; junction bases outside the gene matches: 9. There are 15 residues in the CDR3. The CDR3 spells CSVTRQGPNTGELFF. For the CDR3, the DNA is TGCAGCGTAACTCGACAGGGCCCCAACACCGGGGAGCTGTTTTTT.

The genes are TRBV6-4 and TRBJ2-2; the match to TRBD2 covers 11 bases. The V and J ends lost 3 bases and 8 bases, in that order; junction bases with no gene match: 5. Germline V gene lookup returns CDR1 MRHNA and CDR2 SNTAGT. The CDR3 is made up of 15 amino acids. The CDR3 DNA is TGTGCCAGCAGTGAACTAGCGGGAGTTGGTGGGGAGCTGTTTTTT. It yields the protein CASSELAGVGGELFF.

V usage is TRBV11-2 and J usage is TRBJ2-7; D is undetermined. This CDR3 spans 14 amino acids. Trimming cost V 1 base and J 4 bases, with 11 bases left between them. The germline V gene has CDR1 SGHAT and CDR2 FQNNGV. The DNA for the CDR3 is TGTGCCAGCAGCTTAGTCGGAACGCGGTACGAGCAGTACTTC. As protein: CASSLVGTRYEQYF. The complete variable domain, with remaining parts taken from reference TRBV11-2 and TRBJ2-7, reads EAGVAQSPRYKIIEKRQSVAFWCNPISGHATLYWYQQILGQGPKLLIQFQNNGVVDDSQLPKDRFSAERLKGVDSTLKIQPAKLEDSAVYLCASSLVGTRYEQYFGPGTRLTVT.

Concerning this clone: The sample holds other DNA sequences that translate to the same CDR3. The gene calls are TRBV5-1 and TRBJ2-1; 7 bases are shared with TRBD1. V gave up 4 bases and J gave up 4 bases; unmatched junction bases: 5. Germline lookup yields CDR1 SGHRS and CDR2 YFSETQ. The CDR3 loop spans 14 amino acids. DNA of the CDR3: TGCGCCAGCAGCCTCCGCAGGGGGTACAATGAGCAGTTCTTC. Translation gives CASSLRRGYNEQFF. Drawing the rest from reference TRBV5-1 and TRBJ2-1, the complete variable domain is KAGVTQTPRYLIKTRGQQVTLSCSPISGHRSVSWYQQTPGQGLQFLFEYFSETQRNKGNFPGRFSGRQFSNSRSEMNVSTLELGDSALYLCASSLRRGYNEQFFGPGTRLTVL.

This sequence joins TRBV18 and TRBJ2-1; 10 bases match TRBD2. The CDR3 sequence is 15 residues long. With 2 bases clipped from V and 10 bases from J, the junction kept 8 bases outside the gene matches. CDR1 is KGHSH, CDR2 LQKENI, per germline. DNA of the CDR3: TGTGCCAGCTCACCATTCCCTAGCGGGAGCTTAGAGCAGTTCTTC. This codes for CASSPFPSGSLEQFF.

This chain joins TRBV29-1 and TRBJ2-4, with D perhaps TRBD1 or TRBD2 (5 bases each). This CDR3 is 12 amino acids long. V was shortened by 2 bases and J by 5 bases, with 7 bases between the two germline ends. The germline V gene encodes CDR1 SQVTM and CDR2 ANQGSEA. The CDR3 loop reads CSVEQGENIQYF. The DNA of the CDR3 is TGCAGCGTTGAACAGGGAGAAAACATTCAGTACTTC.

The V call is TRBV7-3, the J call TRBJ2-5, with D unresolved. With 1 base removed from V and 1 base from J, the gap between germline ends came to 7 bases. The CDR3 sequence is 14 residues long. From germline, CDR1 is SGHTA and CDR2 FQGTGA. The CDR3 here is CASSLRGSQETQYF. As DNA, the CDR3 is TGTGCCAGCAGCTTAAGGGGTTCCCAAGAGACCCAGTACTTC.

This sequence joins TRBV28 and TRBJ1-4; D is perhaps TRBD1 (5 bases). The CDR3 covers 16 residues. Germline values: CDR1 MDHEN, CDR2 SYDVKM. V was pared by 5 bases and J by 4 bases, with 17 bases between. This CDR3 is CASSPYQDRNNEKLFF. The CDR3 DNA sequence: TGTGCCAGCAGTCCCTACCAAGACAGAAATAATGAAAAACTGTTTTTT.

This clone was seen only once. V gene TRBV29-1 combines with J gene TRBJ2-1; no clear D gene. From germline, CDR1 is SQVTM and CDR2 ANQGSEA. V was clipped by 6 bases and J by 0 bases, with 12 bases between them. CDR3 length equals 14 residues. The CDR3 loop reads CSVRASRSYNEQFF. CDR3 sequence (DNA): TGCAGCGTACGGGCTTCCCGCTCCTACAATGAGCAGTTCTTC.

The rearrangement joins TRBV5-4 to TRBJ2-3; D possibly matches TRBD1 or TRBD2 (5 bases each). V was cut by 0 bases and J by 5 bases, with 16 bases left in between. Germline V gene lookup returns CDR1 SGHNT and CDR2 YYREEE (reference sequence). This CDR3 has 16 residues. The CDR3 loop reads CASSLAGWQGVDTQYF. CDR3 sequence (DNA): TGTGCCAGCAGCTTGGCGGGGTGGCAGGGCGTAGATACGCAGTATTTT. The variable domain in full, with the rest retrieved from reference TRBV5-4 and TRBJ2-3, is ETGVTQSPTHLIKTRGQQVTLRCSSQSGHNTVSWYQQALGQGPQFIFQYYREEENGRGNFPPRFSGLQFPNYSSELNVNALELDDSALYLCASSLAGWQGVDTQYFGPGTRLTVL.

J is TRBJ2-1 and V is TRBV4-1, with D unclear. The CDR3 loop spans 13 amino acids. V dropped 1 base and J dropped 8 bases, with 9 bases sitting between them. Germline V lookup: CDR1 MGHRA, CDR2 YSYEKL. CDR3 residues: CASSQVLPDEQFF. CDR3 coding DNA: TGCGCCAGCAGCCAAGTCCTCCCCGATGAGCAGTTCTTC.

Comment on this clone: Other DNA sequences within the sample encode an identical CDR3. CDR3 coding DNA: TGTGCCAGCAGTGAACAGGGAGGAAATCAGCCCCAGCATTTT. Translation: CASSEQGGNQPQHF. The chain uses TRBV2 and TRBJ1-5; D may be TRBD1 (5 bases). The CDR3 has 14 amino acids. V dropped 2 bases and J dropped 4 bases, with 9 bases sitting between them. In germline, CDR1 is SNHLY, CDR2 FYNNEI.

V and J are TRBV4-3 and TRBJ2-7, with 8 bases matching TRBD2. CDR3 size: 16 residues. Germline-derived CDR1 and CDR2 are LGHNA and YSLEER. J was trimmed by 2 bases and V by 4 bases; bases with no gene match: 10. The CDR3: CASSRNRAGGPYEQYF. In DNA form, the CDR3 reads TGCGCCAGCAGCCGCAACCGGGCGGGAGGCCCCTACGAGCAGTACTTC.